The rows below give T cell receptor beta chains drawn from one sample of a study of shared clonotypes between healthy human individuals. Data came from immunoSEQ multiplex PCR; TCRdb stores just in-frame clones and leaves some out. The sample includes fewer than 550,000 clones, over 75% seen only once; the top ten take roughly an eighth. Sequences were obtained from PBMCs. All receptors come from a woman between 40 and 50 years old in good health. Some clones in this sample may be carry-over from other donors' samples. CDR3s include the opening cysteine and the closing phenylalanine or tryptophan. D genes are given only for firm matches. A clone size is listed for some rows: how often the clone was seen (once, few, many), or a class if it is expanded.

TRBV7-9	.	TRBD2	TRBJ2-1	CASSSGLAGEGYNEQFF	TGTGCCAGCAGCTCCGGACTAGCGGGAGAGGGGTACAATGAGCAGTTCTTC
TRBV5-4	.	.	TRBJ2-1	CASSLGGGVYNEQFF	TGTGCCAGCAGCTTGGGCGGTGGTGTCTACAATGAGCAGTTCTTC
TRBV28	.	TRBD1	TRBJ1-5	CASSPPSTGGYSNQPQHF	TGTGCCAGCAGTCCTCCCTCGACAGGGGGTTATAGCAATCAGCCCCAGCATTTT
TRBV4-3	.	.	TRBJ2-7	CASSHRDTGYEQYF	TGCGCCAGCAGCCACCGGGACACGGGCTACGAGCAGTACTTC
TRBV30	.	.	TRBJ1-5	CAWSVQDPERRLGNQPQHF	TGTGCCTGGAGTGTACAAGACCCGGAAAGAAGGTTGGGCAATCAGCCCCAGCATTTT
TRBV5-4	once	TRBD1	TRBJ2-7	CASSQGQGSYEQYF	TGTGCCAGCAGCCAGGGACAGGGAAGCTACGAGCAGTACTTC
TRBV14	medium-sized	.	TRBJ2-1	CASSQRDLEDEQFF	TGTGCCAGCAGCCAGCGCGACTTAGAGGATGAGCAGTTCTTC
TRBV5-1	.	.	TRBJ2-7	CASSKKTEGYEQYF	TGCGCCAGCAGCAAAAAGACAGAGGGCTACGAGCAGTACTTC
TRBV14	.	.	TRBJ1-1	CASSQTLVRGTEAFF	TGTGCCAGCAGCCAAACCCTAGTCAGGGGCACTGAAGCTTTCTTT
TRBV4-2	.	TRBD1	TRBJ1-4	CASSQDPGQGNEKLFF	TGTGCCAGCAGCCAAGATCCCGGACAGGGGAATGAAAAACTGTTTTTT
TRBV11-2	.	.	TRBJ2-7	CASSLGTLPPRLYF	TGTGCCAGCAGCTTAGGGACATTGCCACCCCGGCTGTACTTC
TRBV7-9	.	.	TRBJ2-6	CASSTGTSSDVLTF	TGTGCCAGCAGCACTGGGACGTCCAGTGACGTCCTGACTTTC
TRBV28	.	.	TRBJ1-1	CASSPGQSKGNTEAFF	TGTGCCAGCAGCCCCGGACAGTCTAAAGGGAACACTGAAGCTTTCTTT
TRBV5-4	.	TRBD1	TRBJ2-7	CASSSPTGTGPYEQYF	TGTGCCAGCAGCTCCCCCACCGGGACAGGGCCCTACGAGCAGTACTTC
TRBV7-9	.	TRBD2	TRBJ2-7	CASSSGLAGGRSYEQYF	TGTGCCAGCAGCTCCGGACTAGCGGGAGGCCGCTCCTACGAGCAGTACTTC
TRBV4-3	.	TRBD2	TRBJ2-1	CASSQVLAESYNEQFF	TGCGCCAGCAGCCAAGTACTAGCGGAATCCTACAATGAGCAGTTCTTC
TRBV18	.	.	TRBJ2-3	CASSMDFLSTDTQYF	TGTGCCAGCTCAATGGACTTCCTTAGCACAGATACGCAGTATTTT
TRBV25-1	.	.	TRBJ2-2	CASSEYVGLTGGELFF	TGTGCCAGCAGTGAATATGTGGGCCTGACGGGCGGGGAGCTGTTTTTT
TRBV4-2	.	.	TRBJ2-7	CASSQDERGASTQYF	TGTGCCAGCAGCCAAGATGAAAGGGGCGCCTCGACGCAGTACTTC
TRBV28	.	.	TRBJ1-2	CASSLAQDSYGYTF	TGTGCCAGCAGTTTAGCTCAGGACAGCTATGGCTACACCTTC
TRBV27	.	.	TRBJ1-1	CASSPGRGYTEAFF	TGTGCCAGCAGTCCGGGAAGGGGATACACTGAAGCTTTCTTT
TRBV18	.	.	TRBJ1-5	CASSARATNQPQHF	TGTGCCAGCTCAGCTCGAGCCACAAATCAGCCCCAGCATTTT
TRBV30	.	.	TRBJ2-7	CAWEGEDKKDIFHEQYF	TGTGCCTGGGAGGGAGAGGATAAAAAGGACATATTCCACGAGCAGTACTTC
TRBV30	.	.	TRBJ1-1	CAWKYGVNTEAFF	TGTGCCTGGAAGTACGGGGTGAACACTGAAGCTTTCTTT
TRBV5-1	.	.	TRBJ2-7	CASSLNRGVRYEQYF	TGCGCCAGCAGCTTAAACCGGGGAGTAAGGTACGAGCAGTACTTC
TRBV5-1	.	TRBD2	TRBJ2-5	CASSSSGNSETQYF	TGCGCCAGCAGCTCTAGCGGGAATTCGGAGACCCAGTACTTC
TRBV7-9	.	TRBD1	TRBJ1-5	CASSSTGVNQPQHF	TGTGCCAGCAGTAGCACAGGGGTTAACCAGCCCCAGCATTTT
TRBV4-1	.	TRBD1	TRBJ1-5	CASSRGTGEDQPQHF	TGCGCCAGCAGCCGTGGGACAGGGGAGGATCAGCCCCAGCATTTT
TRBV18	once	.	TRBJ1-2	CASSPPNRGRNYGYTF	TGTGCCAGCTCACCCCCCAATAGGGGTAGGAACTATGGCTACACCTTC
TRBV7-2	.	.	TRBJ2-7	CASSSHTTSPYEQYF	TGTGCCAGCAGCTCCCACACTACTAGTCCCTACGAGCAGTACTTC
TRBV5-6	.	.	TRBJ1-4	CASSAPGSEKLFF	TGTGCCAGCAGCGCCCCAGGATCTGAAAAACTGTTTTTT
TRBV6-5	.	.	TRBJ1-6	CATASYDNSPLHF	TGTGCCACTGCGAGTTACGATAATTCACCCCTCCACTTT
TRBV11-3	.	.	TRBJ2-2	CASSPPGARFSGELFF	TGTGCCAGCAGCCCCCCGGGAGCCAGATTTTCCGGGGAGCTGTTTTTT
TRBV29-1	.	.	TRBJ1-1	CSVGGGYTEAFF	TGCAGCGTTGGGGGGGGCTACACTGAAGCTTTCTTT
TRBV19	.	TRBD1	TRBJ1-5	CASRLTGDQPQHF	TGTGCCAGTAGACTAACAGGGGACCAGCCCCAGCATTTT
TRBV11-2	.	.	TRBJ1-4	CASSLGGFDEKLFF	TGTGCCAGCAGCTTAGGGGGCTTTGATGAAAAACTGTTTTTT
TRBV27	.	TRBD2	TRBJ2-3	CASSLPLLAASTDTQYF	TGTGCCAGCAGTTTACCACTACTAGCGGCTAGCACAGATACGCAATATTTT
TRBV28	.	.	TRBJ2-3	CASSLYRPGTDTQYF	TGTGCCAGCAGTTTATACCGGCCTGGCACAGATACGCAGTATTTT
TRBV19	.	.	TRBJ2-1	CASSPSGPDSEQFF	TGTGCCAGTAGTCCATCCGGGCCTGACTCTGAGCAGTTCTTC
TRBV7-3	few	.	TRBJ2-1	CASSLRAGFNEQFF	TGTGCCAGCAGCTTAAGGGCGGGTTTCAATGAGCAGTTCTTC
TRBV30	.	TRBD2	TRBJ2-7	CAWSVVASGAFYEQYF	TGTGCCTGGAGTGTAGTGGCTAGCGGGGCATTTTACGAGCAGTACTTC
TRBV5-1	.	.	TRBJ2-6	CASSRDPGFSGANVLTF	TGCGCCAGCAGCAGAGATCCAGGATTCTCTGGGGCCAACGTCCTGACTTTC
TRBV5-1	.	.	TRBJ2-3	CASSLEVEDTQYF	TGCGCCAGCAGCTTGGAAGTGGAAGATACGCAGTATTTT
TRBV2	.	TRBD1	TRBJ2-5	CASSRDRNQETQYF	TGTGCCAGCAGCCGGGACAGGAACCAAGAGACCCAGTACTTC
TRBV7-8	few	TRBD1	TRBJ1-1	CASSRDRLIEAFF	TGTGCCAGCAGCCGGGACAGGCTGATTGAAGCTTTCTTT
TRBV11-2	.	TRBD2	TRBJ2-1	CASSSDGRLAGSYNEQFF	TGTGCCAGCAGCTCAGACGGGCGATTAGCGGGTTCCTACAATGAGCAGTTCTTC
TRBV29-1	once	TRBD2	TRBJ2-7	CSVEGGSGRSNEQYF	TGCAGCGTTGAAGGTGGTAGCGGGAGGTCTAACGAGCAGTACTTC
TRBV28	.	.	TRBJ2-7	CASSPGTSLSSYEQYF	TGTGCCAGCAGCCCTGGGACATCGCTCAGCTCCTACGAGCAGTACTTC
TRBV10-2	.	TRBD1	TRBJ1-1	CASGNRGGGTEAFF	TGCGCCAGCGGCAACAGGGGAGGGGGCACTGAAGCTTTCTTT